This T cell receptor (beta chain) was sequenced in a study of T cell clones after liver transplantation. Study context: Standard immunosuppression, with no induction, continued until 12-24 months after transplant.

Profiled with immunoSEQ multiplex PCR; TCRdb holds only in-frame clones, not every one. The repertoire holds about 20,000 clones, with approximately 95% as singletons. V shed 3 bases and J shed 6 bases, with 9 bases lying between them. In germline, CDR1 is MDHEN, CDR2 SYDVKM. CDR3 length: 12 amino acids. This TCR was sampled from a human patient who received a liver transplant. Some T cells may arise from the graft donor. The V gene is TRBV28, the J gene TRBJ2-7; D is uncertain. Here the sequenced sample was CD8+ T cells from blood, taken around 25 months after liver transplant. CDR3 region: CASSLSFREQYF. In DNA form, the CDR3 reads TGTGCCAGCAGTTTGAGCTTCCGCGAGCAGTACTTC.